This entry features one T cell receptor (beta chain) sequence. What it binds is not known. The study reverse transcribed the entire isolated RNA, so it sequenced expressed TCRB transcripts. Measured with immunoSEQ multiplex PCR; TCRdb has only the in-frame clones, and not every one. The sample gives over 200,000 clones, approximately 11% of which show up once; 0.017% is in the top ten. Sorted populations were all over 98% pure. This CDR3 has 14 residues. Germline values: CDR1 MNHEY, CDR2 SVGAGI. Trimming cost V 6 bases and J 2 bases, with 13 bases left between them. The data were taken from a study of beta chain features in type 1 diabetes. Whole-study results and caveats: Moderately but significantly shorter TCRB CDR3s were found in Type 1 diabetes patients in all four CD4+ subsets.

The genes are TRBV6-5 and TRBJ1-2; weak D call: TRBD1 (6 bases). What was sequenced was naive CD4+ T cells from blood. This TCR derives from a man aged 25-40 years with type 1 diabetes. The CDR3 nucleotides are TGTGCCAGCAGGCCGGGACACAGGAACTATGGCTACACCTTC. This codes for CASRPGHRNYGYTF.